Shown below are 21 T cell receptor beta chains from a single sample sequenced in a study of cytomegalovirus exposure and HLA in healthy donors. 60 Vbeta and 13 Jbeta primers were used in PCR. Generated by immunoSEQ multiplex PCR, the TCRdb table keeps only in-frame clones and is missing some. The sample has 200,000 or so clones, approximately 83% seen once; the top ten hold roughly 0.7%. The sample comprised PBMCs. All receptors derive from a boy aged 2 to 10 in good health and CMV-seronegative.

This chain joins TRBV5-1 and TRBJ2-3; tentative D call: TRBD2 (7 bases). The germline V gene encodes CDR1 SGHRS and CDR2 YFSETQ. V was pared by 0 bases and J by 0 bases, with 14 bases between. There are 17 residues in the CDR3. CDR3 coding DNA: TGCGCCAGCAGCTTGGACGGGAGGAGGGGGAGCACAGATACGCAGTATTTT. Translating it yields CASSLDGRRGSTDTQYF. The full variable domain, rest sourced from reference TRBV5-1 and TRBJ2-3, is KAGVTQTPRYLIKTRGQQVTLSCSPISGHRSVSWYQQTPGQGLQFLFEYFSETQRNKGNFPGRFSGRQFSNSRSEMNVSTLELGDSALYLCASSLDGRRGSTDTQYFGPGTRLTVL.

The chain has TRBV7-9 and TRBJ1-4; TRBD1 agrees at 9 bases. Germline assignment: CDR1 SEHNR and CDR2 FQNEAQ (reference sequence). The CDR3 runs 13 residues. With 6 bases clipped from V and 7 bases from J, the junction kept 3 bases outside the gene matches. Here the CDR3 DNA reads TGTGCCAGCAGACAGGGGGCGACTGAAAAACTGTTTTTT. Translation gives CASRQGATEKLFF.

The chain's CDR3 is CASSFGVLETQYF. CDR3 bases: TGTGCCAGCAGCTTCGGTGTGCTAGAGACCCAGTACTTC. J is TRBJ2-5 and V is TRBV5-4; no clear D gene. CDR3 length equals 13 residues. The germline CDR1 and CDR2 sequences are SGHNT and YYREEE (reference sequence). V lost 2 bases and J 4 bases, leaving 9 bases between the germline ends.

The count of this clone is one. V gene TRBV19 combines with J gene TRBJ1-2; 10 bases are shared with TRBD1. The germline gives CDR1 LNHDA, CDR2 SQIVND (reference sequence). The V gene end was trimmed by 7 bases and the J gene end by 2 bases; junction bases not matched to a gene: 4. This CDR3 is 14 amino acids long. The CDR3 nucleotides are TGTGCCAGTACGGGGACAGGGGACAACTATGGCTACACCTTC. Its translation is CASTGTGDNYGYTF.

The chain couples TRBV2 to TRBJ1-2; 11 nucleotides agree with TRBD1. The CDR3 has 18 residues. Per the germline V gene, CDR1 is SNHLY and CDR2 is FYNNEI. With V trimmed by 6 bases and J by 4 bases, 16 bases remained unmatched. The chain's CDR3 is CASRPLLDRGLGFYGYTF. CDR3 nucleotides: TGTGCCAGCAGGCCGTTATTGGACAGGGGGCTCGGCTTCTATGGCTACACCTTC.

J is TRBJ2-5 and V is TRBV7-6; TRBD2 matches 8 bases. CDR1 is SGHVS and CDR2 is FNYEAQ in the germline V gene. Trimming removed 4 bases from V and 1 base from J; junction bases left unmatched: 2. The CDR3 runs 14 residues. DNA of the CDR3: TGTGCCAGCAGCTCACTAGCGGTCCAAGAGACCCAGTACTTC. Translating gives CASSSLAVQETQYF. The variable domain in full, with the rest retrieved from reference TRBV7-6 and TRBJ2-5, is GAGVSQSPRYKVTKRGQDVALRCDPISGHVSLYWYRQALGQGPEFLTYFNYEAQQDKSGLPNDRFSAERPEGSISTLTIQRTEQRDSAMYRCASSSLAVQETQYFGPGTRLLVL.

CDR3 protein: CASSEARLYEQYF. In nucleotides, the CDR3 is TGTGCCAGCAGTGAAGCGCGGCTCTACGAGCAGTACTTC. This sequence joins TRBV6-1 and TRBJ2-7; D uncertain. There are 13 residues in the CDR3. CDR1 and CDR2 (germline): MNHNS, SASEGT. The V end was cut by 0 bases, the J end by 3 bases, with 6 bases between.

The CDR3 DNA follows: TGTGCCTGGGCCCGGGACAGGGATGAGAAAGCTTTCTTT. Protein product: CAWARDRDEKAFF. The gene calls are TRBV30 and TRBJ1-1; 9 nucleotides align to TRBD1. The germline CDR1 and CDR2 sequences are GTSNPN and SVGIG (reference sequence). CDR3 length: 13 amino acids. J was trimmed by 9 bases and V by 5 bases; bases with no gene match: 10. Drawing the rest from reference TRBV30 and TRBJ1-1, the complete variable domain is SQTIHQWPATLVQPVGSPLSLECTVEGTSNPNLYWYRQAAGRGLQLLFYSVGIGQISSEVPQNLSASRPQDRQFILSSKKLLLSDSGFYLCAWARDRDEKAFFGQGTRLTVV.

The CDR3 sequence: CASSLWDRNYEQYF. CDR3 DNA: TGTGCCAGCAGCTTATGGGACAGGAACTACGAGCAGTACTTC. The chain employs TRBV7-9 and TRBJ2-7; TRBD1 matches at 8 bases. After removal of 2 bases from V and 3 bases from J, the junction contained 3 bases not matched to a gene. The CDR3 contains 14 residues. Germline V gene data show CDR1 as SEHNR and CDR2 as FQNEAQ (reference sequence).

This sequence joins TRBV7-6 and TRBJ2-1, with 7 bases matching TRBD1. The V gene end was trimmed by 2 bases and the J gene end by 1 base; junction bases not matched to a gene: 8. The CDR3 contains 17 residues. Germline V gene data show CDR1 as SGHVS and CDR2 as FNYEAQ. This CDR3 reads CASSLLADRSSYNEQFF. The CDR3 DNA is TGTGCCAGCAGCTTATTGGCGGACAGGTCTTCCTACAATGAGCAGTTCTTC. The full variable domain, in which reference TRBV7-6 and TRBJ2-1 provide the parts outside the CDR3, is GAGVSQSPRYKVTKRGQDVALRCDPISGHVSLYWYRQALGQGPEFLTYFNYEAQQDKSGLPNDRFSAERPEGSISTLTIQRTEQRDSAMYRCASSLLADRSSYNEQFFGPGTRLTVL.

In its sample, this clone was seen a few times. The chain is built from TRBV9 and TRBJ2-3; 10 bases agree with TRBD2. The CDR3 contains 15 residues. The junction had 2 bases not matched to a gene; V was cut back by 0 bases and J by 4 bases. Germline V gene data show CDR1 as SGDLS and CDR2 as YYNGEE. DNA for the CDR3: TGTGCCAGCAGCGTAGGGGGGACTAGCGCAGATACGCAGTATTTT. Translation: CASSVGGTSADTQYF. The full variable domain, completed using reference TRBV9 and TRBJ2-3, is DSGVTQTPKHLITATGQRVTLRCSPRSGDLSVYWYQQSLDQGLQFLIQYYNGEERAKGNILERFSAQQFPDLHSELNLSSLELGDSALYFCASSVGGTSADTQYFGPGTRLTVL.

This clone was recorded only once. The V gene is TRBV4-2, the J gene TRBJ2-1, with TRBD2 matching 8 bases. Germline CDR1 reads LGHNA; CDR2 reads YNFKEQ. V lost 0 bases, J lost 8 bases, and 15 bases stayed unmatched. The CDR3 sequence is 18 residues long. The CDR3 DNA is TGTGCCAGCAGCCAAGATCATTCCTGGACTAGCCCCCCCGATGAGCAGTTCTTC. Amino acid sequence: CASSQDHSWTSPPDEQFF.

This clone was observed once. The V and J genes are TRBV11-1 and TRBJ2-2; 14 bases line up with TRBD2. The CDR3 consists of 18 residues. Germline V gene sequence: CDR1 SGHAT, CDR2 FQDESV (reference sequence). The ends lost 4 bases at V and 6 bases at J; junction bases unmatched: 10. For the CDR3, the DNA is TGTGCCAGCAGCTCGTCATTCCCGGGACTAGCGGGAGCCGGGGAGCTGTTTTTT. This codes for CASSSSFPGLAGAGELFF.

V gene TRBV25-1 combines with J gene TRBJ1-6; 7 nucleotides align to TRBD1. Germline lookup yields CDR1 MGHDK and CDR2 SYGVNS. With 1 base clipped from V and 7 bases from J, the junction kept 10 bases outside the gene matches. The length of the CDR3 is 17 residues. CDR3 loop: CASSESPGAGGNSPLHF. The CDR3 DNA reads TGTGCCAGCAGTGAATCCCCTGGGGCAGGGGGAAATTCACCCCTCCACTTT.

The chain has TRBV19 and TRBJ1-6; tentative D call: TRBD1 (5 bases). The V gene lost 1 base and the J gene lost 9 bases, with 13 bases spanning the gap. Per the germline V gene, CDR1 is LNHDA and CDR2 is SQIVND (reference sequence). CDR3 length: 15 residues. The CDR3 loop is CASSIAAGIGSPLHF. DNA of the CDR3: TGTGCCAGTAGTATAGCGGCAGGGATAGGTTCACCCCTCCACTTT.

Written as DNA, the CDR3 is TGTGCCAGCAGTGCCTCTAGCGACCCCGGCGCCGGGGAGCTGTTTTTT. It codes for CASSASSDPGAGELFF. The gene calls are TRBV6-1 and TRBJ2-2; a possible D gene is TRBD2 (6 bases). Germline lookup yields CDR1 MNHNS and CDR2 SASEGT. V was shortened by 4 bases and J by 6 bases, with 18 bases between the two germline ends. The CDR3 has 16 residues.

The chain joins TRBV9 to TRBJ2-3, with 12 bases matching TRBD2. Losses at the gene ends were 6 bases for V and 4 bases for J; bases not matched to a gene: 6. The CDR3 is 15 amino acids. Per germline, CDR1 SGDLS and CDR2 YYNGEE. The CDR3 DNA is TGTGCCAGCACCTGGACTAGCGGGGAGGCAGATACGCAGTATTTT. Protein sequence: CASTWTSGEADTQYF. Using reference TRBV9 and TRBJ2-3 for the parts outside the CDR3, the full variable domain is DSGVTQTPKHLITATGQRVTLRCSPRSGDLSVYWYQQSLDQGLQFLIQYYNGEERAKGNILERFSAQQFPDLHSELNLSSLELGDSALYFCASTWTSGEADTQYFGPGTRLTVL.

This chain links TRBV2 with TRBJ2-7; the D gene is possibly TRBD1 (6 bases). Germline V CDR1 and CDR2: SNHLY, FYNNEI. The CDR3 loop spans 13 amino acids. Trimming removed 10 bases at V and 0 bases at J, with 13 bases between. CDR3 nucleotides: TGTGCCACAGGGGTACTGAGCTCCTACGAGCAGTACTTC. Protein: CATGVLSSYEQYF.

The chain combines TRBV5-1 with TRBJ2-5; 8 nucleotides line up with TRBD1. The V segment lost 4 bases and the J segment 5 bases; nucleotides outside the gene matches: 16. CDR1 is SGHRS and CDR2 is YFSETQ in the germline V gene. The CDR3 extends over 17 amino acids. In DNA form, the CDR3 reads TGCGCCAGCAGCCCAGTGAGACAGGGGAAAAGGTCCGAGACCCAGTACTTC. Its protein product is CASSPVRQGKRSETQYF.

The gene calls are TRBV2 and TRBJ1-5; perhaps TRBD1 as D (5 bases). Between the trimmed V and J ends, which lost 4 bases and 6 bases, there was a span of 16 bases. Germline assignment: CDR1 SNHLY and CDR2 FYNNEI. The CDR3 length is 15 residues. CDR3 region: CASSVWSGGGQPQHF. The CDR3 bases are TGTGCCAGCAGTGTCTGGTCGGGGGGTGGTCAGCCCCAGCATTTT.

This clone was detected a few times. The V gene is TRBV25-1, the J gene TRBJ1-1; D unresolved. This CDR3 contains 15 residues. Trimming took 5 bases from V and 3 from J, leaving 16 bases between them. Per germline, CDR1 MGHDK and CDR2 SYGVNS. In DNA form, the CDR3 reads TGTGCCAGCAGTCGGAGTTCCTCGGCTTACACTGAAGCTTTCTTT. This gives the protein CASSRSSSAYTEAFF.